The present entry profiles one TCR beta chain with its context. Antigen specificity is unknown. From germline, CDR1 is SNHLY and CDR2 FYNNEI. J lost 3 bases, V lost 4 bases, and 8 bases had no gene match. CDR3 size: 17 residues. The data originate from a study of CD8 T cells in ankylosing spondylitis. Study outcomes and limitations: Ankylosing spondylitis blood appeared to be characterized by a TCR beta motif of 7 to 9 highly homologous variants.

Quantitative 5'-RACE with molecular barcodes was used to make the TCR beta libraries. TCRdb used MiXCR to reprocess the 5' RACE reads, holding one entry per CDR3 protein. Here the sample spans 290,000 or so distinct CDR3 sequences, less than 25% being singletons. Input material: blood, either unsorted or a sorted T cell fraction (not recorded which). The chain couples TRBV2 to TRBJ2-2; 10 nucleotides match TRBD1. This receptor was taken from a female donor with ankylosing spondylitis or in good health (not recorded which). CDR3: CASSAGQGSAYTGELFF. DNA for the CDR3: TGTGCCAGCAGTGCGGGACAGGGGTCGGCTTACACCGGGGAGCTGTTTTTT.